The rows below give T cell receptor beta chains drawn from one sample of a study of cytomegalovirus exposure and HLA in healthy donors. Using immunoSEQ multiplex PCR, the repertoire was profiled, and TCRdb retains in-frame clones only, with some absent. The sample consists of about 180,000 clones, approximately 80% of them appearing once. Sequenced: PBMCs. All receptors derive from a girl aged 10-17 years in good health and CMV-seropositive. CDR3s include the opening cysteine and the closing phenylalanine or tryptophan. The D gene is left open where the match is weak. The size of a clone is reported for some rows only, either as once, few or many, or as a class for expanded clones.

.	.	TRBV29-1	TRBJ2-2	14	CSVETRGGTGELFF	TGCAGCGTTGAAACTAGGGGAGGAACCGGGGAGCTGTTTTTT
.	TRBD1	TRBV9	TRBJ2-3	12	CASRGQGYTQYF	TGTGCCAGCCGGGGACAGGGTTATACGCAGTATTTT
.	TRBD1	TRBV25-1	TRBJ1-1	14	CASSGTGAAAEAFF	TGTGCCAGCAGTGGGACAGGGGCCGCGGCTGAAGCTTTCTTT
.	TRBD1	TRBV5-1	TRBJ2-7	14	CASSPTGQPIEQYF	TGCGCCAGCAGCCCTACGGGACAGCCCATAGAGCAGTACTTC
few	TRBD1	TRBV27	TRBJ1-1	16	CASSLSGDRVNTEAFF	TGTGCCAGCAGTTTATCTGGGGACAGAGTTAACACTGAAGCTTTCTTT
few	TRBD1	TRBV5-6	TRBJ1-1	15	CASSVGQGRGTEAFF	TGTGCCAGCAGCGTAGGACAGGGGAGGGGCACTGAAGCTTTCTTT
.	TRBD2	TRBV7-9	TRBJ2-3	15	CASSRTSGRADTQYF	TGTGCCAGCAGCCGTACTAGCGGGAGGGCAGATACGCAGTATTTT
.	.	TRBV13	TRBJ2-2	14	CASSLQGFSGELFF	TGTGCCAGCAGCTTGCAGGGCTTCAGCGGGGAGCTGTTTTTT
.	TRBD1	TRBV7-9	TRBJ2-3	16	CASRRDRGTRTDTQYF	TGTGCCAGCAGACGGGACAGGGGAACTCGGACAGATACGCAGTATTTT
.	TRBD1	TRBV29-1	TRBJ1-6	14	CSVRTGDRNSPLHF	TGCAGCGTGCGGACAGGGGATCGGAATTCACCCCTCCACTTT
.	.	TRBV30	TRBJ1-5	13	CACQGQSNQPQHF	TGTGCCTGTCAAGGACAGAGCAATCAGCCCCAGCATTTT
.	.	TRBV27	TRBJ1-5	19	CASSPNKGRYERSNQPQHF	TGTGCCAGCAGCCCGAACAAGGGGAGGTATGAAAGAAGCAATCAGCCCCAGCATTTT
once	TRBD1	TRBV6-4	TRBJ1-2	12	CASSQQGYGYTF	TGTGCCAGCAGTCAACAGGGGTATGGCTACACCTTC
.	TRBD1	TRBV5-5	TRBJ2-6	17	CASSLTGGASGANVLTF	TGTGCCAGCAGCCTTACAGGGGGCGCGTCTGGGGCCAACGTCCTGACTTTC
.	.	TRBV18	TRBJ1-5	15	CASSPARISNQPQHF	TGTGCCAGCTCACCCGCCAGAATTAGCAATCAGCCCCAGCATTTT
.	TRBD2	TRBV4-2	TRBJ2-3	15	CASSQAAGDTDTQYF	TGTGCCAGCAGCCAAGCGGCGGGAGACACAGATACGCAGTATTTT
few	.	TRBV27	TRBJ1-5	15	CASSFAGYSNQPQHF	TGTGCCAGCAGTTTCGCCGGGTATAGCAATCAGCCCCAGCATTTT
.	.	TRBV6-5	TRBJ1-2	16	CASSSSLQRSSGGYTF	TGTGCCAGCAGTTCCTCGTTGCAGAGGAGTTCGGGAGGCTACACCTTC
.	TRBD2	TRBV4-1	TRBJ2-5	15	CASSQGPGGQETQYF	TGCGCCAGCAGCCAAGGTCCGGGGGGTCAAGAGACCCAGTACTTC
.	TRBD2	TRBV5-1	TRBJ2-1	15	CASEFSGRAGREQFF	TGCGCCAGCGAATTTAGCGGGAGGGCCGGTAGGGAGCAGTTCTTC
.	TRBD2	TRBV2	TRBJ2-5	15	CASSEAVGREETQYF	TGTGCCAGCAGTGAAGCGGTCGGGAGGGAAGAGACCCAGTACTTC
.	.	TRBV27	TRBJ1-2	15	CASSFTVGFWGGYTF	TGTGCCAGCAGTTTTACAGTTGGTTTTTGGGGCGGCTACACCTTC
.	TRBD1	TRBV7-3	TRBJ1-1	14	CASSDVTGGGDAFF	TGTGCCAGCAGCGATGTAACAGGGGGCGGGGACGCTTTCTTT